The 18 T cell receptor beta chains below come from one sample, sequenced in a study of molecular identifiers for immune sequencing clone quantification. TCRdb re-called the PCR reads through MiXCR, storing one row per CDR3 protein. This table holds fewer than 350,000 distinct CDR3 sequences, about a fifth found once. Sample: naive CD8+ T cells from blood, with Jurkat cell RNA spiked in. Indicated subset: FACS-sorted CD8+CD4-CCR7+CD45RA+ naive T cells. Receptors were obtained from a human donor in good health. Some libraries in this study had Jurkat cell RNA spiked in.

In its sample, this clonotype was seen a few times. The chain recombines TRBV6-1 with TRBJ2-7; D unclear. Germline-derived CDR1 and CDR2 are MNHNS and SASEGT. The CDR3 sequence is 14 residues long. V was cut by 2 bases and J by 6 bases, with 14 bases left in between. This CDR3 is CASSERYEWLEQYF. The CDR3 DNA sequence: TGTGCCAGCAGTGAACGGTACGAATGGCTCGAGCAGTACTTC.

This rearrangement joins TRBV5-4 to TRBJ1-5; the match to TRBD1 covers 7 bases. Trimming cost V 4 bases and J 4 bases; bases outside gene matches: 17. The germline gives CDR1 SGHNT, CDR2 YYREEE (reference sequence). The CDR3 is 18 amino acids. This CDR3 is CASSGMTGFKVANQPQHF. The DNA of the CDR3 is TGTGCCAGCAGCGGGATGACAGGGTTTAAGGTGGCTAATCAGCCCCAGCATTTT. The full variable domain, completed using reference TRBV5-4 and TRBJ1-5, is ETGVTQSPTHLIKTRGQQVTLRCSSQSGHNTVSWYQQALGQGPQFIFQYYREEENGRGNFPPRFSGLQFPNYSSELNVNALELDDSALYLCASSGMTGFKVANQPQHFGDGTRLSIL.

This clonotype came up many times. The J gene is TRBJ2-7, the V gene TRBV19, with a weak D call TRBD1 (6 bases). This CDR3 contains 15 residues. Trimming stripped 6 bases from V and 0 bases from J, with 15 bases between. The germline CDR1 and CDR2 sequences are LNHDA and SQIVND (reference sequence). Here the CDR3 DNA reads TGTGCCAGTAGGAAACGGGACATGCCCTCCTACGAGCAGTACTTC. This sequence encodes CASRKRDMPSYEQYF.

This clonotype was observed at least ten times. J is TRBJ2-2 and V is TRBV4-1; D gene unclear. CDR1 is MGHRA and CDR2 is YSYEKL in the germline V gene. The CDR3 contains 16 residues. Deletions cut 3 bases from V and 0 bases from J, with 11 bases between. CDR3 sequence: CASSHLAATNTGELFF. The CDR3 DNA reads as TGCGCCAGCAGCCACCTTGCTGCGACGAACACCGGGGAGCTGTTTTTT.

The sample holds many counts of this clonotype. J is TRBJ1-5 and V is TRBV19; D gene ambiguous. Trimming removed 6 bases from V and 1 base from J, with 10 bases in between. The length of the CDR3 is 14 residues. The germline V gene encodes CDR1 LNHDA and CDR2 SQIVND (reference sequence). Here the CDR3 DNA reads TGTGCCAGTAGAATCCCACGGAGCAATCAGCCCCAGCATTTT. This translates into CASRIPRSNQPQHF.

This clonotype has ten or more counts. The J gene is TRBJ2-3, the V gene TRBV9, with D perhaps matching TRBD1 or TRBD2 (5 bases each). CDR1 and CDR2 (germline): SGDLS, YYNGEE. CDR3 length: 15 residues. The V gene lost 0 bases and the J gene lost 5 bases, with 13 bases spanning the gap. The CDR3 reads CASSVESGGVDTQYF. Written as DNA, the CDR3 is TGTGCCAGCAGCGTAGAAAGTGGGGGAGTAGATACGCAGTATTTT.

This clonotype was found many times. The chain links TRBV30 to TRBJ2-1; D unclear. CDR3 length: 11 residues. Trimming pared 0 bases from V and 13 bases from J, leaving 10 bases between. CDR1 and CDR2 from the germline V gene are GTSNPN and SVGIG (reference sequence). The DNA for the CDR3 is TGTGCCTGGAGTGTATCGGACGGTCAGTTCTTC. It yields the protein CAWSVSDGQFF.

As concerns this clonotype: This clone may be a read error of a much larger clone one base away. This chain links TRBV2 with TRBJ2-1; D tentatively reads TRBD1 or TRBD2 (6 bases each). Germline lookup yields CDR1 SNHLY and CDR2 FYNNEI. Trimming took off 2 bases at V and 4 bases at J, with 12 bases between the two ends. The CDR3 loop spans 15 amino acids. The CDR3 sequence: CASSERGAGYNEQFF. The CDR3 DNA reads as TGTGCCAGCAGTGAAAGGGGGGCGGGGTACAATGAGCAGTTCTTC.

This clonotype showed up many times. This chain connects TRBV5-5 to TRBJ1-4, with D possibly matching TRBD1 (5 bases). With 0 bases removed from V and 3 bases from J, the gap between germline ends came to 21 bases. The V gene's germline CDR1 is SGHKS and CDR2 YYEKEE (reference sequence). This CDR3 is 19 amino acids long. This chain's CDR3 is CASSLALLGPTTPNEKLFF. CDR3 coding DNA: TGTGCCAGCAGCTTGGCATTGTTGGGACCCACTACCCCTAATGAAAAACTGTTTTTT.

This clonotype was seen ten or more times. This chain links TRBV19 with TRBJ1-5; D is uncertain. Germline values: CDR1 LNHDA, CDR2 SQIVND (reference sequence). The CDR3 spans 15 residues. Trimming pared 0 bases from V and 0 bases from J, leaving 6 bases between. The CDR3 loop reads CASSIDTYSNQPQHF. The CDR3 DNA reads TGTGCCAGTAGTATAGACACTTATAGCAATCAGCCCCAGCATTTT.

This clonotype was observed many times. The gene calls are TRBV6-5 and TRBJ2-3; 9 nucleotides align to TRBD1. V lost 6 bases to trimming and J lost 2 bases; unmatched junction nucleotides: 6. The germline CDR1 and CDR2 sequences are MNHEY and SVGAGI. This CDR3 has 15 residues. The CDR3 region is CASSPGTGSTDTQYF. The CDR3 nucleotides are TGTGCCAGCAGCCCCGGGACAGGGTCCACAGATACGCAGTATTTT.

At least ten counts were recorded for this clonotype. The V gene is TRBV6-1, the J gene TRBJ1-5; 7 bases are shared with TRBD1. Unmatched junction bases numbered 2, after V lost 3 bases and J lost 3 bases. The CDR3 loop spans 14 amino acids. Germline V gene lookup returns CDR1 MNHNS and CDR2 SASEGT. In DNA form, the CDR3 reads TGTGCCAGCAGTGAGGACAGGTACAATCAGCCCCAGCATTTT. Translating gives CASSEDRYNQPQHF.

Concerning this clonotype itself: Just one base apart from a much larger clone, this may be a read error. The gene calls are TRBV6-2 or TRBV6-3 and TRBJ2-5; TRBD2 agrees at 8 bases. The CDR3 consists of 17 residues. V lost 1 base to trimming and J lost 5 bases; unmatched junction nucleotides: 12. From germline, CDR1 is MNHEY and CDR2 SVGEGT. CDR3 amino acids: CASSYFSRTGGPETQYF. The CDR3, as DNA: TGTGCCAGCAGTTACTTCTCGAGGACGGGAGGGCCGGAGACCCAGTACTTC.

The chain carries TRBV20-1 and TRBJ2-7; 7 nucleotides agree with TRBD1. The trim removed 6 bases at V and 1 base at J, leaving 3 bases unmatched. The germline V gene has CDR1 DFQATT and CDR2 SNEGSKA (reference sequence). The CDR3 spans 12 residues. The chain's CDR3 is CSAETGSYEQYF. The DNA for the CDR3 is TGCAGTGCGGAGACAGGGTCCTACGAGCAGTACTTC.

A remark on this clonotype: A single base separates this from a much larger clone, so it may be a read error. The chain uses TRBV4-2 and TRBJ2-3; D gene ambiguous. Per germline, CDR1 LGHNA and CDR2 YNFKEQ. This CDR3 has 13 residues. The CDR3 sequence is CASGQVSTDTQYF. The CDR3 DNA reads TGTGCCAGCGGCCAAGTCAGCACAGATACGCAGTATTTT.

There are many counts of this clonotype. This sequence joins TRBV4-3 and TRBJ2-7, with TRBD2 matching 7 bases. V shed 0 bases, J shed 2 bases, and the junction held 7 bases outside the gene matches. The CDR3 has 16 residues. Germline V lookup: CDR1 LGHNA, CDR2 YSLEER. The CDR3 sequence is CASSQDQLAVTYEQYF. CDR3 coding DNA: TGCGCCAGCAGCCAAGATCAGCTAGCGGTTACCTACGAGCAGTACTTC.

V is TRBV24-1 and J is TRBJ2-1, with D perhaps matching TRBD2 (6 bases). Germline V gene sequence: CDR1 KGHDR, CDR2 SFDVKD. The V and J ends lost 3 bases and 3 bases respectively, with 11 bases between them. The CDR3 loop spans 15 amino acids. In DNA form, the CDR3 reads TGTGCCACCAGTGATACAGGACTAAACTACAATGAGCAGTTCTTC. Its translation is CATSDTGLNYNEQFF.

The gene calls are TRBV30 and TRBJ2-1, with 7 positions matching TRBD1. The CDR3 length is 17 residues. Germline CDR1 GTSNPN, CDR2 SVGIG (reference sequence). V lost 0 bases, J lost 2 bases, and 10 bases stayed unmatched. In DNA form, the CDR3 reads TGTGCCTGGAGTGTACTTGTCAGGGGGACCCCCTACAATGAGCAGTTCTTC. Translated: CAWSVLVRGTPYNEQFF.